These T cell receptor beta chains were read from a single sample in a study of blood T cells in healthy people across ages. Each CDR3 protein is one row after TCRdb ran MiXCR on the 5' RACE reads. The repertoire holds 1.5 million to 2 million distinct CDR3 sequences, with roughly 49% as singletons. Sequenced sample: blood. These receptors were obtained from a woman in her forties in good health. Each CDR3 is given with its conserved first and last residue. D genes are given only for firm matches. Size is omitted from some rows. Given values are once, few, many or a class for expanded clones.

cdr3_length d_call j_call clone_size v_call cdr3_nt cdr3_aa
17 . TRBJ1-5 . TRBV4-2 TGTGCCAGCAGCGCCAACGGTAACCGTTATAGCAATCAGCCCCAGCATTTT CASSANGNRYSNQPQHF
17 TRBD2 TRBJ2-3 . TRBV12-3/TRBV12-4 TGTGCCAGCAGTCCAGAACTAGCGGGGGTGATCACAGATACGCAGTATTTT CASSPELAGVITDTQYF
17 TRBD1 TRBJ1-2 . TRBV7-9 TGTGCCAGCAGCGCAATACAGGGGAGAGCCCGAGCCTATGGCTACACCTTC CASSAIQGRARAYGYTF
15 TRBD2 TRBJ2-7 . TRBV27 TGTGCCAGCAGTTTAACCCGGGGGGGGTACAATGAGCAGTACTTC CASSLTRGGYNEQYF
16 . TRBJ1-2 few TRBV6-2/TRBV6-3 TGTGCCAGCAGTTACGTTGCGTTCCGGGCTAACTATGGCTACACCTTC CASSYVAFRANYGYTF
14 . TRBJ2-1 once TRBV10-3 TGTGCCATCAGTGTCACAGGGTTCAACGATGGGCAGTTCTTC CAISVTGFNDGQFF
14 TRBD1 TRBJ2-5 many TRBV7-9 TGTGCCAGCAGCTCCGCCACAGGGGGCGAGACCCAGTACTTC CASSSATGGETQYF
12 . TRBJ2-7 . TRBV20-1 TGCAGTGCTAGAAGGGCAGCGTACGAGCAGTACTTC CSARRAAYEQYF
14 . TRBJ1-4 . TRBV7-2 TGTGCCAGCGGAACCCGGCGGTTGAATGAAAAACTGTTTTTT CASGTRRLNEKLFF
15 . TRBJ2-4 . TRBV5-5 TGTGCCAGCACCGATTTCGGGACTTTATCGGACATTCAGTACTTC CASTDFGTLSDIQYF
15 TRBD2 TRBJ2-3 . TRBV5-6 TGTGCCAGCAGCTTTGCCCTAGCGGGGGAGGATACGCAGTATTTT CASSFALAGEDTQYF
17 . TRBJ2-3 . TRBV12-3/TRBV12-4 TGTGCCAGCAGTCCCCTACAGGGGGGGACTAGCACAGATACGCAGTATTTT CASSPLQGGTSTDTQYF
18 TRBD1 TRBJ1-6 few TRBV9 TGTGCCAGCAGCACCTACAGGGGCGCCGGCTCCTATAATTCACCCCTCCACTTT CASSTYRGAGSYNSPLHF
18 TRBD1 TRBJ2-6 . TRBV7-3 TGTGCCAGCAGCTTAGTCCGGGGTCAGGGGGCTGGGGCCAACGTCCTGACTTTC CASSLVRGQGAGANVLTF
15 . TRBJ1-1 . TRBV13 TGTGCCGGCAGGTTGGCAACAGGGTTAAACACTGAAGCTTTCTTT CAGRLATGLNTEAFF
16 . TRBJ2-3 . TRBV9 TGTGCCAGCAGCACCCGGGGGGCGGGCATCACAGATACGCAGTATTTT CASSTRGAGITDTQYF
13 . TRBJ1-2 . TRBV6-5 TGTGCCAGCGTCGCAGGGAAAGACTATGGCTACACCTTC CASVAGKDYGYTF
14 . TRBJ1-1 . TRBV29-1 TGCAGCGTCTCCGGGCGGGGGACGAACACTGAAGCTTTCTTT CSVSGRGTNTEAFF
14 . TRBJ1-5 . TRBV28 TGTGCCAGCAGTCCCCTTTCCTTCAATCAGCCCCAGCATTTT CASSPLSFNQPQHF
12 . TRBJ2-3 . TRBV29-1 TGCAGCGTTGAAATCGATGGAGATACGCAGTATTTT CSVEIDGDTQYF
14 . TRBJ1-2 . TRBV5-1 TGCGCCAGCAGCCCAGGGACCTTTGGGGATGGCTACACCTTC CASSPGTFGDGYTF
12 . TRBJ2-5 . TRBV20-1 TGCAGTGCTAACCTATACGGAACTGAGCAGTACTTC CSANLYGTEQYF
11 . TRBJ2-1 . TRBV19 TGTGCCAGTAGTATCGGTGCAGGGCAGTTCTTC CASSIGAGQFF
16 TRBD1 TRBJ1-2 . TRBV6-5 TGTGCCAGCAGTTACTCGGCCGGACAGGTGGACTATGGCTACACCTTC CASSYSAGQVDYGYTF
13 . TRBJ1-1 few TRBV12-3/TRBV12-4 TGTGCCAGCAGTCCCCGACGTAACACTGAAGCTTTCTTT CASSPRRNTEAFF
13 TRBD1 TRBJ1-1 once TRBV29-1 TGCAGCGTGAACGGGCCAGGGGGGACTGAAGCTTTCTTT CSVNGPGGTEAFF
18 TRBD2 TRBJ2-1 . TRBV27 TGTGCCAGCAGTTTAGGAGGGCTAGCGGGGGGGTTGGTCGATGAGCAGTTCTTC CASSLGGLAGGLVDEQFF
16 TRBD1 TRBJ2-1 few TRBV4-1 TGCGCCAGCAGCCGAGCCGGGACAGGGGGCAACAATGAGCAGTTCTTC CASSRAGTGGNNEQFF
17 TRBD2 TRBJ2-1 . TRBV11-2 TGTGCCAGCAGCGCCAAGTTCCTAGCGGGGGGGCCCAATGAGCAGTTCTTC CASSAKFLAGGPNEQFF
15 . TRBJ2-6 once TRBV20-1 TGCAGTGCTAGAATTCAGGGGGGTGGGGCCAACGTCCTGACTTTC CSARIQGGGANVLTF
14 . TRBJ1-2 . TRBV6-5 TGTGCCAGCAGTTACAACAGTAAGGACTATGGCTACACCTTC CASSYNSKDYGYTF
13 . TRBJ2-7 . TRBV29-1 TGCAGCGTTGGCGTCGGAGGCTCGGGTGAGCAGTACTTC CSVGVGGSGEQYF
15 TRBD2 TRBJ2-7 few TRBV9 TGTGCCAGCAGCACTAGCGGGGGGCCGGGGAACGAGCAGTACTTC CASSTSGGPGNEQYF
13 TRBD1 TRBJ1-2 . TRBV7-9 TGTGCCAGCAGCCAACAGGGGGCGAGCGGCTACACCTTC CASSQQGASGYTF
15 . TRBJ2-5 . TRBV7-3 TGTGCCAGCAGCTTGGGGTTGGGGTTTAGGGAGACCCAGTACTTC CASSLGLGFRETQYF
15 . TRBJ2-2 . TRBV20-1 TGCAGTGCTAGAGATGCAGGGAAAGGGACCGGGGAGCTGTTTTTT CSARDAGKGTGELFF
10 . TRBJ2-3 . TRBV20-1 TGCAGTGCTAAGGCAGATGCGCAGTATTTT CSAKADAQYF
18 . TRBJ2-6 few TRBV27 TGTGCCAGCAGTTTATGGGCAGGGAGTAAGAATGGGGCCAACGTCCTGACTTTC CASSLWAGSKNGANVLTF
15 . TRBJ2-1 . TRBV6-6 TGTGCTAGCAGACCCCGGGACCGACCTACCAATGAGCAGTTCTTC CASRPRDRPTNEQFF
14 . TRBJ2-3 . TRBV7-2 TGTGCCAGCAGCCAAAGCCACTCCACAGATACGCAGTATTTT CASSQSHSTDTQYF
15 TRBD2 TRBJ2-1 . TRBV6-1 TGTGCCAGCAGCGGACTAGCGGGGTACTACAATGAGCAGTTCTTC CASSGLAGYYNEQFF
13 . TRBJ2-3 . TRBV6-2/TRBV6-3 TGTGCCAGCAGGACGGGGGTGAAAGATACGCAGTATTTT CASRTGVKDTQYF
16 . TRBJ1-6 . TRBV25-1 TGTGCCAGCAGTGAACGAGCGGGGAGGCAGAATTCACCCCTCCACTTT CASSERAGRQNSPLHF